The entry that follows covers one TCR beta chain sequence. The data stem from a study of sequential checkpoint blockade in melanoma. About the research overall: Arm A got nivolumab then ipilimumab; arm B the reverse, 1:1.

The assay was immunoSEQ multiplex PCR, and TCRdb's table has in-frame clones only and misses some. The data hold under 40,000 clones, with over 75% observed a single time. Treatment described: randomized to nivolumab then ipilimumab (arm A) or the reverse (arm B). DNA-damaging chemotherapy had not been given to any patient beforehand. The CDR3 length is 14 residues. CDR1 and CDR2 from the germline V gene are MNHEY and SMNVEV (reference sequence). The germline V and J ends were trimmed by 2 bases and 8 bases, with 10 bases remaining between them. The material sequenced was CD8+ T cells sorted from blood (inferred from file names), taken from a patient given nivolumab and ipilimumab in sequence. The sequence came from a human donor with melanoma. This chain links TRBV27 with TRBJ1-6; maybe TRBD1 (6 bases). The CDR3 coding sequence is TGTGCCAGCAGTTTAGGCGGGGGCGATTCACCCCTCCACTTT. It yields the protein CASSLGGGDSPLHF.